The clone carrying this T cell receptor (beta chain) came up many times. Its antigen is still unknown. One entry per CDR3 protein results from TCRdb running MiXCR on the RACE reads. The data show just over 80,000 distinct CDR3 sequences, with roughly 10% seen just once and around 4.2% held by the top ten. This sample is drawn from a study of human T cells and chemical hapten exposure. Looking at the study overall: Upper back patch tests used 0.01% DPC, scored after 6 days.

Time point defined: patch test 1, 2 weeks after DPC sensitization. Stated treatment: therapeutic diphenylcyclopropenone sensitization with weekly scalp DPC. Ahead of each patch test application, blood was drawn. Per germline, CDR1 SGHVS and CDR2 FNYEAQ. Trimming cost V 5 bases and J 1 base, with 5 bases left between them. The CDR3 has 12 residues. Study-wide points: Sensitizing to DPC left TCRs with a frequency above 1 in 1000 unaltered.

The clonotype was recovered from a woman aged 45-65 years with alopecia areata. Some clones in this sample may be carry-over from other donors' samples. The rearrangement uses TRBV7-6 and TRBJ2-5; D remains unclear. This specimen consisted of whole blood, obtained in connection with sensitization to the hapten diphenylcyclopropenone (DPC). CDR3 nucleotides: TGTGCCAGCAGCCCGCTCCAAGAGACCCAGTACTTC. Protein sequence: CASSPLQETQYF.